These 29 T cell receptor beta chains were all obtained from the same sample, sequenced in a study of cytomegalovirus exposure and HLA in healthy donors. 13 Jbeta primers and 60 Vbeta primers were used for the PCR. The data were produced by immunoSEQ multiplex PCR, yet TCRdb's version contains in-frame clones alone and is incomplete. The sample yields roughly 240,000 clones, about 85% seen once. The sample consisted of PBMCs. The receptors originated from a girl aged 2-10 years in good health and CMV-seronegative.

The V and J genes are TRBV15 and TRBJ1-1, with D hard to call. V lost 11 bases and J 0 bases, leaving 13 bases between the germline ends. Germline V lookup: CDR1 LNHNV, CDR2 YYDKDF (reference sequence). The CDR3 is 13 amino acids. For the CDR3, the DNA is TGTGCCGCCGCCGTTGGGCTGAACACTGAAGCTTTCTTT. Encoded protein: CAAAVGLNTEAFF. The full variable domain, in which reference TRBV15 and TRBJ1-1 provide the parts outside the CDR3, is DAMVIQNPRYQVTQFGKPVTLSCSQTLNHNVMYWYQQKSSQAPKLLFHYYDKDFNNEADTPDNFQSRRPNTSFCFLDIRSPGLGDTAMYLCAAAVGLNTEAFFGQGTRLTVV.

The chain combines TRBV4-1 with TRBJ2-3, with D possibly being TRBD2 (6 bases). The CDR3 runs to 16 residues. V lost 0 bases, J lost 3 bases, and 13 bases lay in between. Germline V gene lookup returns CDR1 MGHRA and CDR2 YSYEKL. CDR3 region: CASSQEGFAGTDTQYF. The CDR3 DNA reads as TGCGCCAGCAGCCAAGAGGGGTTCGCGGGAACAGATACGCAGTATTTT.

The chain links TRBV25-1 to TRBJ2-3, with 8 bases aligning to TRBD1. J lost 3 bases, V lost 8 bases, and 1 base had no gene match. CDR1 is MGHDK, CDR2 SYGVNS, per germline. The CDR3 length is 12 residues. CDR3 sequence reads: CASRQGTDTQYF. CDR3 sequence (DNA): TGTGCCAGCCGACAGGGGACAGATACGCAGTATTTT.

The sample holds one count of this clone. This chain uses TRBV18 with TRBJ1-5, with a tentative D call TRBD1 (6 bases). The germline gives CDR1 KGHSH, CDR2 LQKENI. There are 14 residues in the CDR3. Trimming removed 4 bases at V and 6 bases at J, with 13 bases between. The CDR3 region has the DNA TGTGCCAGCTCACGTGGGATACAGGGTCAGCCCCAGCATTTT. Its translation: CASSRGIQGQPQHF. The whole variable domain, remainder taken from reference TRBV18 and TRBJ1-5, is NAGVMQNPRHLVRRRGQEARLRCSPMKGHSHVYWYRQLPEEGLKFMVYLQKENIIDESGMPKERFSAEFPKEGPSILRIQQVVRGDSAAYFCASSRGIQGQPQHFGDGTRLSIL.

The V gene is TRBV29-1, the J gene TRBJ1-1, with D possibly matching TRBD1 (5 bases). The CDR3 has 11 residues. The germline gives CDR1 SQVTM, CDR2 ANQGSEA. V dropped 4 bases and J dropped 8 bases, with 11 bases sitting between them. CDR3 DNA sequence: TGCAGCGTTGCGGGGACTTTAGAAGCTTTCTTT. Translation gives CSVAGTLEAFF.

The genes are TRBV7-9 and TRBJ2-1, with a weak D call TRBD2 (5 bases). V lost 1 base and J 8 bases, leaving 9 bases between the germline ends. CDR1 SEHNR and CDR2 FQNEAQ come from the germline V gene (reference sequence). This CDR3 has 13 residues. The DNA for the CDR3 is TGTGCCAGCAGCTTAGGTACGCGGGATGAGCAGTTCTTC. It translates to CASSLGTRDEQFF.

The chain links TRBV27 to TRBJ2-7; 7 bases match TRBD1. The ends lost 4 bases at V and 2 bases at J; junction bases unmatched: 17. The CDR3 contains 18 residues. Germline assignment: CDR1 MNHEY and CDR2 SMNVEV (reference sequence). The CDR3 DNA reads as TGTGCCAGCAGTTCCCGGGACAGACATTGGGAAGGGACCTACGAGCAGTACTTC. Translating gives CASSSRDRHWEGTYEQYF.

The V and J genes are TRBV27 and TRBJ2-6, with 8 positions matching TRBD2. The length of the CDR3 is 17 residues. CDR1 and CDR2 from the germline V gene are MNHEY and SMNVEV (reference sequence). Trimming took 2 bases from V and 0 from J; bases not matched to a gene: 3. The CDR3 DNA follows: TGTGCCAGCAGTTTAGAGCGGGGGAGCTCTGGGGCCAACGTCCTGACTTTC. Its translation is CASSLERGSSGANVLTF.

The V call is TRBV12-5, the J call TRBJ2-1; the D gene is possibly TRBD2 (5 bases). Germline CDR1 reads LGHNT; CDR2 reads FRNRAP. V was clipped by 7 bases and J by 2 bases, with 9 bases between them. The CDR3 covers 13 residues. The CDR3 nucleotides read TGTGCTAGTGCCGGGGAGCCCTACAATGAGCAGTTCTTC. This translates into CASAGEPYNEQFF.

The V gene is TRBV5-1, the J gene TRBJ1-6, with TRBD1 as a possible D gene (6 bases). The CDR3 length is 15 residues. Germline V gene lookup returns CDR1 SGHRS and CDR2 YFSETQ. Trimming cost V 6 bases and J 10 bases, with 20 bases left between them. The DNA of the CDR3 is TGCGCCAGCACCACCTCGACAGGTGCTGGGTCACCCCTCCACTTT. Translated: CASTTSTGAGSPLHF.

The chain links TRBV9 to TRBJ2-7; possibly TRBD1 for D (5 bases). The CDR3 sequence is 14 residues long. Trimming cost V 0 bases and J 1 base, with 8 bases left between them. Germline lookup yields CDR1 SGDLS and CDR2 YYNGEE. CDR3 amino acids: CASSVGRQSYEQYF. The CDR3 DNA reads as TGTGCCAGCAGCGTAGGTCGACAGTCCTACGAGCAGTACTTC.

This clone occurred once. The chain is built from TRBV5-1 and TRBJ2-6, with D possibly being TRBD1 (6 bases). CDR1 is SGHRS and CDR2 is YFSETQ in the germline V gene. V lost 0 bases and J lost 4, with 11 bases in between. The CDR3 consists of 16 residues. DNA of the CDR3: TGCGCCAGCAGCTTGGATGCAGGGGCCGGGGCCAACGTCCTGACTTTC. This sequence encodes CASSLDAGAGANVLTF.

In nucleotides, the CDR3 is TGTGCCAGCAGCTTGGACCTGACTAGCGGGGGCGGTGAGCAGTTCTTC. Translating gives CASSLDLTSGGGEQFF. This chain connects TRBV5-4 to TRBJ2-1; 12 bases map to TRBD2. This CDR3 spans 16 amino acids. From germline, CDR1 is SGHNT and CDR2 YYREEE (reference sequence). The V and J ends lost 0 bases and 9 bases, in that order; junction bases with no gene match: 7.

This rearrangement joins TRBV5-6 to TRBJ2-7, with 9 bases fitting TRBD1. Trimming cost V 4 bases and J 1 base; bases outside gene matches: 9. Germline V lookup: CDR1 SGHDT, CDR2 YYEEEE. The CDR3 covers 16 residues. The CDR3 DNA reads TGTGCCAGCAGCCCGGGGGACAGGGCCCCTTCCTACGAGCAGTACTTC. Translating gives CASSPGDRAPSYEQYF.

V is TRBV6-5 and J is TRBJ1-2; D gene uncertain. The CDR3 has 13 residues. V was trimmed by 7 bases and J by 2 bases, leaving 11 bases between them. Germline-derived CDR1 and CDR2 are MNHEY and SVGAGI. The CDR3 DNA reads as TGTGCCAGCAAGGGCGCGGGAAACTATGGCTACACCTTC. It encodes CASKGAGNYGYTF.

The chain carries TRBV19 and TRBJ2-6; 7 nucleotides agree with TRBD1. V shed 1 base and J 0 bases; nucleotides not matched to a gene: 3. In germline, CDR1 is LNHDA, CDR2 SQIVND (reference sequence). The length of the CDR3 is 17 residues. Here the CDR3 DNA reads TGTGCCAGTAGTATAGGGACAGGAGGCTCTGGGGCCAACGTCCTGACTTTC. Translating it yields CASSIGTGGSGANVLTF. The full variable domain, completed using reference TRBV19 and TRBJ2-6, is DGGITQSPKYLFRKEGQNVTLSCEQNLNHDAMYWYRQDPGQGLRLIYYSQIVNDFQKGDIAEGYSVSREKKESFPLTVTSAQKNPTAFYLCASSIGTGGSGANVLTFGAGSRLTVL.

This clone was detected once. The chain employs TRBV5-1 and TRBJ2-7; TRBD2 is a possible D gene (6 bases). Between the trimmed V and J ends, which lost 4 bases and 4 bases, there was a span of 21 bases. Germline-derived CDR1 and CDR2 are SGHRS and YFSETQ. The CDR3 totals 16 residues. The CDR3 spells CASSLGTFGEGYEQYF. The DNA for the CDR3 is TGCGCCAGCAGCCTCGGGACTTTCGGAGAAGGGTACGAGCAGTACTTC.

The chain links TRBV25-1 to TRBJ1-4, with 9 positions matching TRBD1. Germline CDR1 and CDR2: MGHDK and SYGVNS. This CDR3 comprises 14 residues. The ends lost 5 bases at V and 8 bases at J; junction bases unmatched: 6. CDR3 loop: CASSPGQGGEKLFF. The CDR3 DNA follows: TGTGCCAGCAGTCCGGGACAGGGAGGGGAAAAACTGTTTTTT.

The chain employs TRBV28 and TRBJ1-5; 8 bases line up with TRBD1. Germline V CDR1 and CDR2: MDHEN, SYDVKM. The CDR3 sequence is 15 residues long. J was trimmed by 6 bases and V by 1 base; bases with no gene match: 5. The CDR3 coding sequence is TGTGCCAGCAGTTTATTCCAGGGGGCAATTCAGCCCCAGCATTTT. This gives the protein CASSLFQGAIQPQHF.

The chain joins TRBV5-1 to TRBJ1-2, with TRBD1 identical over 11 bases. CDR3 length: 15 amino acids. Germline V gene data show CDR1 as SGHRS and CDR2 as YFSETQ. The V gene end was trimmed by 4 bases and the J gene end by 5 bases; junction bases not matched to a gene: 7. The CDR3 is CASSAGQGAGYGYTF. The DNA for the CDR3 is TGCGCCAGCAGCGCCGGACAGGGGGCCGGATATGGCTACACCTTC. Looking up the rest from reference TRBV5-1 and TRBJ1-2 gives the full variable domain: KAGVTQTPRYLIKTRGQQVTLSCSPISGHRSVSWYQQTPGQGLQFLFEYFSETQRNKGNFPGRFSGRQFSNSRSEMNVSTLELGDSALYLCASSAGQGAGYGYTFGSGTRLTVV.

This rearrangement joins TRBV11-2 to TRBJ2-3; D possibly corresponds to TRBD2 (6 bases). Germline lookup yields CDR1 SGHAT and CDR2 FQNNGV. The CDR3 is made up of 13 amino acids. V was clipped by 6 bases and J by 9 bases, with 16 bases between them. The chain's CDR3 is CASRPLAISTQYF. The CDR3 coding sequence is TGTGCCAGCAGGCCTCTAGCGATCAGCACGCAGTATTTT.

The chain carries TRBV7-9 and TRBJ1-2; TRBD1 matches at 8 bases. The CDR3 covers 14 residues. J was trimmed by 7 bases and V by 1 base; bases with no gene match: 5. Germline assignment: CDR1 SEHNR and CDR2 FQNEAQ (reference sequence). The CDR3 reads CASSLVTGGGGYTF. The CDR3 region has the DNA TGTGCCAGCAGCTTAGTCACAGGGGGAGGTGGCTACACCTTC.

The rearrangement links TRBV27 to TRBJ2-5; TRBD1 matches at 10 bases. The DNA end is more similar to TRBJ2-7, so the J call may be wrong. CDR3 length: 14 residues. Germline assignment: CDR1 MNHEY and CDR2 SMNVEV (reference sequence). CDR3: CASSRDRGSYEQYF. CDR3 in DNA: TGTGCCAGCAGCCGGGACAGGGGCTCCTACGAGCAGTACTTC.

Worth noting for this clone: Within the sample, other DNA sequences also encode this same CDR3. This rearrangement joins TRBV27 to TRBJ1-2; D unresolved. V lost 0 bases and J 2 bases, leaving 10 bases between the germline ends. The CDR3 loop spans 15 amino acids. Germline V gives CDR1 MNHEY, CDR2 SMNVEV (reference sequence). For the CDR3, the DNA is TGTGCCAGCAGTTTATCATCTGGAGGCAACTATGGCTACACCTTC. This sequence encodes CASSLSSGGNYGYTF.

This clone was seen just once. This CDR3 is also generated by other DNA sequences in the sample. The chain employs TRBV11-2 and TRBJ1-4; D unresolved. The V and J ends lost 0 bases and 3 bases respectively, with 5 bases between them. This CDR3 is 14 amino acids long. Germline-derived CDR1 and CDR2 are SGHAT and FQNNGV. CDR3 bases: TGTGCCAGCAGCTTAGACAGGTCTAATGAAAAACTGTTTTTT. Translation gives CASSLDRSNEKLFF.

The chain couples TRBV30 to TRBJ2-1; D may be TRBD2 (5 bases). The CDR3 totals 17 residues. Germline loops: CDR1 GTSNPN, CDR2 SVGIG (reference sequence). Trimming removed 1 base at V and 0 bases at J, with 16 bases between. The CDR3 DNA sequence: TGTGCCTGGAGTGCCGCTCGGTTGGGGAGCTCCTACAATGAGCAGTTCTTC. Residues: CAWSAARLGSSYNEQFF.

V is TRBV5-6 and J is TRBJ1-1, with D unclear. CDR3 length: 11 amino acids. Germline V gene sequence: CDR1 SGHDT, CDR2 YYEEEE. V was pared by 4 bases and J by 7 bases, with 8 bases between. This CDR3 reads CASSREVEAFF. CDR3 sequence (DNA): TGTGCCAGCAGCCGTGAGGTTGAAGCTTTCTTT.

The CDR3 DNA reads as TGTGCCAGCAGGGGGAAGGACCCCAGCGGGAATTCACCCCTCCACTTT. Protein: CASRGKDPSGNSPLHF. The gene calls are TRBV5-4 and TRBJ1-6, with D uncertain. Per germline, CDR1 SGHNT and CDR2 YYREEE (reference sequence). This CDR3 region has 16 residues. The V gene lost 5 bases and the J gene lost 7 bases, with 19 bases spanning the gap.

The chain links TRBV18 to TRBJ1-1, with a tentative D call TRBD1 (5 bases). The CDR3 loop spans 16 amino acids. V lost 5 bases, J lost 1 base, and 17 bases lay in between. Germline lookup yields CDR1 KGHSH and CDR2 LQKENI. For the CDR3, the DNA is TGTGCCAGCTCATCTTTAACGGGGGGACCGAACACTGAAGCTTTCTTT. It specifies CASSSLTGGPNTEAFF.